This T cell receptor beta chain stems from a study of patients and donors after allogeneic stem cell transplantation. TCRdb reprocessed the RT-PCR reads via MiXCR and lists one record per CDR3 protein. This sample yields about a million distinct CDR3 sequences, of which under 20% are seen a single time; 6% belongs to the top ten. Germline CDR1 and CDR2: MNHEY and SMNVEV (reference sequence). The CDR3 loop spans 15 amino acids. V gave up 4 bases and J gave up 1 base; unmatched junction bases: 6. This TCR was recovered from a human donor who was either an allogeneic HSCT recipient or a stem cell or donor lymphocyte infusion donor (not recorded which). It is not recorded whose cells these are; they may come from a transplant donor. Sequenced sample: blood, either unsorted or a sorted T cell fraction (not recorded which). The chain carries TRBV27 and TRBJ1-2; 7 bases agree with TRBD1. The CDR3 reads CASSSTGKNNYGYTF. CDR3 DNA: TGTGCCAGCAGTTCGACAGGGAAAAATAACTATGGCTACACCTTC.